This T cell receptor beta chain derives from a study of blood T cell repertoires in COVID-19. Overall study: Both acute and convalescent COVID-19 samples were obtained from the United States, Italy and Spain. PBMCs, B-cell-depleted T cells, or T cells provided the cDNA or gDNA that made up the material.

There are 15 residues in the CDR3. Germline lookup yields CDR1 SEHNR and CDR2 FQNEAQ (reference sequence). With 2 bases clipped from V and 5 bases from J, the junction kept 5 bases outside the gene matches. Authors' data handling: The authors estimated nucleated cell counts from reference gene primer amplification. Sequencing was performed with immunoSEQ multiplex PCR; in TCRdb, only in-frame clones are kept and a portion is missing. V, J and clone size are those of that table, while D and trimming were read from the DNA. Among around 250,000 clones listed, roughly 85% were seen once. Source material: peripheral blood. V and J are TRBV7-9 and TRBJ1-3, with 8 bases aligning to TRBD1. The clonotype was recovered from a woman aged 25 to 39 with active or convalescent COVID-19. In DNA form, the CDR3 reads TGTGCCAGCAGCTTAATAGGACAGGGCCGAAACACCATATATTTT. Amino acid sequence: CASSLIGQGRNTIYF.